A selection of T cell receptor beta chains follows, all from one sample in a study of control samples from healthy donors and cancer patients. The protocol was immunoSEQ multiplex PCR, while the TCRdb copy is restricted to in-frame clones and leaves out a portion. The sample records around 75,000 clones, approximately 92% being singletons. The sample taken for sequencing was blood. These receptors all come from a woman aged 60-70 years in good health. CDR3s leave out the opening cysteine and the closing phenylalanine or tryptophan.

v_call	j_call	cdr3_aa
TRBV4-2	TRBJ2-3	ASRAGGRDTQY
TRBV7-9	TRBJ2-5	ASSYWGLAGGQETQY
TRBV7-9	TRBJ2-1	ASSLGTSGRDEQF
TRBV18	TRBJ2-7	ASSPANYEQY
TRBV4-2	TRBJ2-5	ASSPLKTGGPGETQY
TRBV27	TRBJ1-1	ASSLSGGWTEAF
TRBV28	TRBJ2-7	ASSRAGYEQY
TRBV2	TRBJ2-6	ASSEAGWLRRSGANVLT
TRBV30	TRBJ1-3	AWSVGGSGNTIY
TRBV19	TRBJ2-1	ASSIVGLRNEQF
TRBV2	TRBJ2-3	ASRVGLFIADTQY
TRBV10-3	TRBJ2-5	APPHPRPETQY
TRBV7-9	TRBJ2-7	ASSKTGYEQY
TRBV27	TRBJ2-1	ASSLYKVASGSREQF
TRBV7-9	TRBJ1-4	ASSPRGEKLF
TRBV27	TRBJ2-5	ASSSLTGGRETQY
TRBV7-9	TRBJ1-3	ASSLGRGLSTRGTNTIY
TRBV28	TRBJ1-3	ASSSEGGTGTVVGTIY
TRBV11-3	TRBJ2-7	ASSLSRGGEQY
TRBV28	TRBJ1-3	ASSPGGTRNTIY
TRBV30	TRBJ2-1	AWKSGSYNEQF
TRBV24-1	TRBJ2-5	ATSDLQGGAAQETQY
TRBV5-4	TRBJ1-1	ATNKKGANTEAF
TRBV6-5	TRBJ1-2	ASSDSGGYGYT
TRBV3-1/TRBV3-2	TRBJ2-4	ASSQGLAGGLNIQY
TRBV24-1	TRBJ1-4	ATSDPGTGNEKLF
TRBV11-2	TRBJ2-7	ASGTDRYEQY
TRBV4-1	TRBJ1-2	ASSQESNFGNGYT
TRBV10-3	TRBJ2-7	AIGSGTSGRSYEQY
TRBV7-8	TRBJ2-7	ASSLGPGPYEQY
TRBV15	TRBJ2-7	ATSREQGELYEQY
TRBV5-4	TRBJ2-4	ASSPRGILAKNIQY
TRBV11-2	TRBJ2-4	ASSPEGSIQY
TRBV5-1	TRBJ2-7	ASSLLGDSSYEQY
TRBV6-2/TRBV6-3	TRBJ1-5	ASSISFGTGANQPQH
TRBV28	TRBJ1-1	ASSGDSGRWAF
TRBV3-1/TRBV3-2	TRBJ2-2	ASSQESSAGELF
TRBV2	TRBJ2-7	ASSDRYEQY
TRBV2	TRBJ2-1	ASSLREYYNEQF
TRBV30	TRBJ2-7	AWSGKSAPGQY
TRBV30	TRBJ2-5	AWSVGGLQTQY
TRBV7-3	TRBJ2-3	ASSSQSSRDTQY
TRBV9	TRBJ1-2	ASSSSPQGRYGYT
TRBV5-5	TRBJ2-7	ASSFAGNEQY
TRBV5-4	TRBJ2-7	ASSLEGLTSYEQY
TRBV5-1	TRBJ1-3	ASKEGAFGNTIY
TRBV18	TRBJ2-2	ASSVDLGGTGELF
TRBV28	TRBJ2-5	ASTVGGQETQY
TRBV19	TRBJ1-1	ASTRGGREGTEAF
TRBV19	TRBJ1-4	ASRDGATNEKLF
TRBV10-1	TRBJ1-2	ASSEGPGYGYT
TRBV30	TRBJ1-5	AWSVGLDQPQH
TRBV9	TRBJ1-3	ASSVAFGGNTIY
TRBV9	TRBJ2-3	ASSVGGFDTQY